This T cell receptor beta chain was recorded in a study of glioma-infiltrating T cells. Study overall: Low-grade gliomas were grade II; glioblastomas were grade IV at initial diagnosis. About one million peripheral T cells were targeted at about 4.5- to 11-fold coverage.

Worth noting for this clonotype: This may be a read error: a much more frequent sequence differs by one nucleotide.

Using RNA template, CDR3s of TCR alpha and beta were amplified with iRepertoire arm-PCR. One entry per CDR3 protein, called by TCRdb with MiXCR from the multiplex PCR reads. The data contain about 410,000 distinct CDR3 sequences, around 38% of them singletons. The CDR3 is 13 amino acids. Germline V gives CDR1 DFQATT, CDR2 SNEGSKA (reference sequence). Sequenced sample: glioma tissue, nonneoplastic brain tissue, or PBMCs (not recorded which). V is TRBV20-1 and J is TRBJ2-7; TRBD1 agrees at 11 bases. The source of this sequence is a human donor with low-grade glioma or glioblastoma, undergoing nonglioma brain surgery, or in good health (not recorded which). The CDR3 DNA reads as TGCGGTGCTTGGGACAGGGGGATCCACGAGCAGTACTTC. The encoded protein is CGAWDRGIHEQYF.